This passage covers 3 T cell receptor beta chains from one sample sequenced in a study of cytomegalovirus exposure and HLA in healthy donors (dated by TCRdb to 2015 to 2018). Library preparation was by the immunoSEQ multiplex PCR assay. The multiplex PCR relied on a mix of 60 forward primers for TCR Vbeta segments and 13 reverse primers for TCR Jbeta segments. TCRdb provides this immuneACCESS table in a form limited to in-frame rearrangements. Some clones are lacking; in checked studies, under half of them reflect an unresolved V gene, and why the rest are absent is not known. The sample contains 200,000 to 300,000 clones, about 86% of them found a single time. Roughly 7.4% of the sample comes from the top ten. Sequencing was performed on PBMCs. The receptors here all came from a woman aged 60-70 years in good health and CMV-seropositive.

The V call is TRBV4-2, the J call TRBJ2-7; 7 bases are a match to TRBD2. CDR1 is LGHNA and CDR2 is YNFKEQ in the germline V gene. CDR3 length: 14 amino acids. The V and J ends lost 2 bases and 7 bases, in that order; junction bases with no gene match: 8. The CDR3 DNA follows: TGTGCCAGCAGCCAAAGCGGGGCCTCGAAGGAGCAGTACTTC. It translates to CASSQSGASKEQYF.

This clone has just a few counts. V is TRBV28 and J is TRBJ2-5; 13 bases map to TRBD2. Looked up from germline, CDR1 is MDHEN and CDR2 is SYDVKM. V was clipped by 5 bases and J by 5 bases; unmatched bases: 8. CDR3 length: 16 amino acids. The CDR3 DNA is TGTGCCAGCAGTCCCCCCACTAGCGGGAGGGGTGAGACCCAGTACTTC. It specifies CASSPPTSGRGETQYF.

The chain employs TRBV5-1 and TRBJ2-7; D gene uncertain. The CDR3 has 13 residues. V shed 0 bases and J shed 4 bases, with 8 bases lying between them. CDR1 and CDR2 from the germline V gene are SGHRS and YFSETQ. The CDR3: CASSLGEAYEQYF. The CDR3 DNA follows: TGCGCCAGCAGCTTGGGCGAGGCTTACGAGCAGTACTTC.